One sample yielded the 10 T cell receptor beta chains listed below, sequenced in a study of T cells in Graves' hyperthyroidism and ophthalmopathy. TCR beta CDR3 sequences were amplified from RNA transcripts. A first-round RT-PCR of the TCR CDR3 used the HTBI primer set. MiXCR, applied by TCRdb to the multiplex PCR reads, yields one record per CDR3 protein. The sample lists 500,000 to 750,000 distinct CDR3 sequences, around 16% occurring once. The source material was blood. The receptor set was obtained from a woman in her 30s with Graves' hyperthyroidism.

This clonotype showed up many times. The J gene is TRBJ2-3, the V gene TRBV2, with D hard to call. Germline V gives CDR1 SNHLY, CDR2 FYNNEI. CDR3 length: 13 amino acids. Trimming took 8 bases from V and 0 from J, leaving 9 bases between them. In DNA, the CDR3 is TGTGCCAGCTCCGGGCCTAGCACAGATACGCAGTATTTT. This codes for CASSGPSTDTQYF.

The gene calls are TRBV4-1 and TRBJ1-2, with TRBD1 identical over 9 bases. The CDR3 consists of 13 residues. Trimming removed 3 bases from V and 5 bases from J; junction bases left unmatched: 1. The germline CDR1 and CDR2 sequences are MGHRA and YSYEKL. The CDR3: CASSQTGGYGYTF. CDR3 DNA: TGCGCCAGCAGCCAGACAGGGGGTTATGGCTACACCTTC.

This clonotype was seen only a few times. The genes are TRBV6-6 and TRBJ2-1; TRBD1 agrees at 7 bases. Germline V gene sequence: CDR1 MNHNY, CDR2 SVGAGI (reference sequence). The CDR3 runs 16 residues. The V gene end was trimmed by 2 bases and the J gene end by 8 bases; junction bases not matched to a gene: 12. The CDR3 here is CASSYLGPRGGDEQFF. Written as DNA, the CDR3 is TGTGCCAGCAGTTACCTCGGACCCCGAGGGGGCGATGAGCAGTTCTTC.

The chain couples TRBV5-1 to TRBJ2-5; 11 nucleotides agree with TRBD2. Unmatched junction bases numbered 7, after V lost 0 bases and J lost 9 bases. CDR3 length: 15 residues. Germline loops: CDR1 SGHRS, CDR2 YFSETQ. CDR3 coding DNA: TGCGCCAGCAGCTTGGAGACTAGCGGGGTGGGGTCCCAGTACTTC. Its protein is CASSLETSGVGSQYF.

This clonotype was observed a few times. The rearrangement links TRBV7-9 to TRBJ1-2, with 8 bases identical to TRBD1. This CDR3 comprises 13 residues. Germline loops: CDR1 SEHNR, CDR2 FQNEAQ (reference sequence). V shed 4 bases, J shed 6 bases, and the junction held 4 bases outside the gene matches. In nucleotides, the CDR3 is TGTGCCAGCAGCTACGGACAGGGTCATGGCTACACCTTC. Translation: CASSYGQGHGYTF.

Many counts were recorded for this clonotype. The V and J genes are TRBV18 and TRBJ2-3; D remains ambiguous. The CDR3 sequence is 15 residues long. The germline V and J ends were trimmed by 3 bases and 1 base, with 11 bases remaining between them. Germline CDR1 is KGHSH and CDR2 is LQKENI. Here the CDR3 reads CASSPQSVGTDTQYF. CDR3 in DNA: TGTGCCAGCTCACCCCAGTCTGTGGGCACAGATACGCAGTATTTT. The full variable domain, in which reference TRBV18 and TRBJ2-3 provide the parts outside the CDR3, is NAGVMQNPRHLVRRRGQEARLRCSPMKGHSHVYWYRQLPEEGLKFMVYLQKENIIDESGMPKERFSAEFPKEGPSILRIQQVVRGDSAAYFCASSPQSVGTDTQYFGPGTRLTVL.

The chain recombines TRBV7-9 with TRBJ2-7; D gene ambiguous. The germline V gene encodes CDR1 SEHNR and CDR2 FQNEAQ (reference sequence). This CDR3 region has 16 residues. The V end lost 5 bases, the J end lost 2 bases, and 19 bases lay between the germline ends. The CDR3 here is CASSRSLDHRPYEQYF. CDR3 bases: TGTGCCAGCAGCAGAAGTCTAGACCATAGGCCCTACGAGCAGTACTTC.

Many counts were recorded for this clonotype. The chain employs TRBV12-3 or TRBV12-4 and TRBJ2-3; 8 bases fit TRBD2. The J segment lost 2 bases and the V segment lost 5 bases, leaving 3 bases of the junction unmatched. This CDR3 has 14 amino acids. The chain's CDR3 is CASSSGSLTDTQYF. CDR3 nucleotide sequence: TGTGCCAGCAGTAGCGGGAGTCTCACAGATACGCAGTATTTT.

This clonotype occurred a few times. This chain connects TRBV11-1 to TRBJ1-4, with TRBD1 identical over 7 bases. The V and J ends lost 5 bases and 6 bases, in that order; junction bases with no gene match: 15. Germline V gene data show CDR1 as SGHAT and CDR2 as FQDESV (reference sequence). The CDR3 has 17 residues. This CDR3 is CASSERTEGAYYEKLFF. The CDR3 coding sequence is TGTGCCAGCAGCGAACGTACCGAGGGGGCTTACTATGAAAAACTGTTTTTT. The variable domain in full, with the rest retrieved from reference TRBV11-1 and TRBJ1-4, is EAEVAQSPRYKITEKSQAVAFWCDPISGHATLYWYRQILGQGPELLVQFQDESVVDDSQLPKDRFSAERLKGVDSTLKIQPAELGDSAMYLCASSERTEGAYYEKLFFGSGTQLSVL.

This clonotype was detected many times. V gene TRBV6-5 combines with J gene TRBJ2-4, with D possibly matching TRBD2 (5 bases). The germline V gene encodes CDR1 MNHEY and CDR2 SVGAGI. Trimming pared 2 bases from V and 0 bases from J, leaving 17 bases between. CDR3 length: 18 amino acids. The CDR3 reads CASSYLGDFGIAKNIQYF. The CDR3 DNA reads as TGTGCCAGCAGTTACCTGGGTGATTTCGGGATAGCCAAAAACATTCAGTACTTC.